These 2 T cell receptor beta chains were sequenced from one sample in a study of cytomegalovirus exposure and HLA in healthy donors. The PCR used 60 Vbeta and 13 Jbeta primers. Some clones are missing from TCRdb's copy, which holds only in-frame ones; the method was immunoSEQ multiplex PCR. The profile covers 150,000 to 200,000 clones, with roughly 80% appearing a single time and around 1.4% taken by the ten largest. The sequenced sample was PBMCs. These receptor sequences come from a girl aged 5-17 years in good health and CMV-seropositive.

V is TRBV7-8 and J is TRBJ2-7, with D unclear. Germline CDR1 and CDR2: SGHVS and FQNEAQ. The CDR3 consists of 13 residues. V shed 1 base and J shed 6 bases, with 10 bases lying between them. CDR3 DNA: TGTGCCAGCAGCTTAGGGGCCCCAGGCGAGCAGTACTTC. As protein: CASSLGAPGEQYF.

This clone has just a few counts. The chain couples TRBV5-1 to TRBJ2-2; 9 bases fit TRBD2. The CDR3 consists of 15 residues. The trim removed 4 bases at V and 6 bases at J, leaving 7 bases unmatched. The germline gives CDR1 SGHRS, CDR2 YFSETQ. In DNA form, the CDR3 reads TGCGCCAGCAGCCGTCCGGGACTAGCCTCCGGGGAGCTGTTTTTT. Translation gives CASSRPGLASGELFF.